This T cell receptor beta chain is from a study of cytomegalovirus exposure and HLA in healthy donors. For the study at large: Among the 350 to 400 donors who were genotyped, approximately 84% fell in the genetic ancestry cluster that is associated with self-reported Caucasian donors. Overall study findings and caveats: Common viral pathogens seemed to be connected with several of the most significant clusters, according to a later analysis. On later analysis, the bulk of CMV-associated TCR beta chains appeared to be HLA-restricted. It was approximately 170 TCR beta chains that were listed as cytomegalovirus-associated.

Remarks on this clone: Its specificity is unknown.

Primers: 60 Vbeta forward and 13 Jbeta reverse. Here immunoSEQ multiplex PCR was the method, and the copy in TCRdb shows in-frame clones only, minus some. This sample contains around 80,000 clones. Trimming pared 5 bases from V and 1 base from J, leaving 15 bases between. The length of the CDR3 is 15 residues. Germline CDR1 SGHRS, CDR2 YFSETQ. The V gene is TRBV5-1, the J gene TRBJ1-1; D perhaps matches TRBD1 (5 bases). The TCR was taken from a man aged 35 to 55 in good health and CMV-seronegative. The sequenced sample was PBMCs. The CDR3 DNA follows: TGCGCCAGCAGTGCGCAGGGTATGGAGAACACTGAAGCTTTCTTT. This encodes CASSAQGMENTEAFF.